Listed here are 16 T cell receptor beta chains from one sample, sequenced in a study of blood T cell repertoires in COVID-19. The table came from immunoSEQ multiplex PCR; TCRdb's copy has only in-frame clones and leaves some out. This sample yields about 300,000 clones, of which 85% to 90% are seen a single time; 2.5% to 3.5% belongs to the top ten. Sequenced sample: PBMCs or T cells enriched from blood (not recorded which). These TCRs come from a woman between 45 and 65 years old who had been exposed to COVID-19.

The chain recombines TRBV7-2 with TRBJ1-2; TRBD1 might be the D (5 bases). The CDR3 is made up of 12 amino acids. Germline-derived CDR1 and CDR2 are SGHTA and FQGNSA. Trimming took off 5 bases at V and 8 bases at J, with 12 bases between the two ends. CDR3 nucleotides: TGTGCCAGCAGCATTCAGGGAATCGGCTACACCTTC. This gives the protein CASSIQGIGYTF.

The J gene is TRBJ2-6, the V gene TRBV27; D possibly corresponds to TRBD1 (6 bases). Germline CDR1 is MNHEY and CDR2 is SMNVEV (reference sequence). V lost 3 bases and J 3 bases, leaving 15 bases between the germline ends. The CDR3 is made up of 17 amino acids. The CDR3 bases are TGTGCCAGCAGTTTCGGACAGCCGACGGGTGGGGCCAACGTCCTGACTTTC. Translated: CASSFGQPTGGANVLTF.

The chain links TRBV6-1 to TRBJ1-5; TRBD1 is a possible D gene (5 bases). The V gene lost 2 bases and the J gene lost 5 bases, with 13 bases spanning the gap. CDR1 and CDR2 (germline): MNHNS, SASEGT. This CDR3 contains 15 residues. The CDR3 sequence is CASSEQGLPYQPQHF. DNA for the CDR3: TGTGCCAGCAGTGAACAGGGATTGCCCTATCAGCCCCAGCATTTT.

This clone occurred once. The chain links TRBV6-4 to TRBJ1-6; D call uncertain. CDR1 is MRHNA and CDR2 is SNTAGT in the germline V gene. The CDR3 consists of 15 residues. Trimming left V 0 bases short and J 9 bases short, with 12 bases between. CDR3 amino acids: CASSDSRALGSPLHF. The CDR3 coding sequence is TGTGCCAGCAGTGACTCGAGGGCATTGGGTTCACCCCTCCACTTT.

The chain couples TRBV4-1 to TRBJ2-1, with 10 bases matching TRBD1. The CDR3 length is 15 residues. The trim removed 4 bases at V and 6 bases at J, leaving 6 bases unmatched. CDR1 and CDR2 from the germline V gene are MGHRA and YSYEKL. Here the CDR3 DNA reads TGCGCCAGCAGCCCCGGGACAGGGGTACTCAATGAGCAGTTCTTC. This sequence encodes CASSPGTGVLNEQFF.

V usage is TRBV3-1 (or the pseudogene TRBV3-2) and J usage is TRBJ2-2; 12 nucleotides line up with TRBD2. Losses at the gene ends were 4 bases for V and 4 bases for J; bases not matched to a gene: 7. CDR1 LGHDT and CDR2 YNNKEL come from the germline V gene (reference sequence). This CDR3 spans 17 amino acids. CDR3 sequence (DNA): TGTGCCAGCAGCCGGGCTAGCGGGGGGGCTGGCACCGGGGAGCTGTTTTTT. It codes for CASSRASGGAGTGELFF.

V usage is TRBV5-4 and J usage is TRBJ2-5; 7 nucleotides align to TRBD2. The CDR3 sequence is 15 residues long. Germline lookup yields CDR1 SGHNT and CDR2 YYREEE (reference sequence). Germline trimming cut 5 bases from V and 3 bases from J; bases unmatched to any gene: 10. The CDR3 sequence is CASRPGTKLEETQYF. DNA of the CDR3: TGTGCCAGCAGACCCGGGACTAAACTCGAAGAGACCCAGTACTTC.

The chain carries TRBV3-1 (or the pseudogene TRBV3-2) and TRBJ2-2, with 11 bases aligning to TRBD2. The V segment lost 4 bases and the J segment 4 bases; nucleotides outside the gene matches: 8. Germline V gene sequence: CDR1 LGHDT, CDR2 YNNKEL (reference sequence). The length of the CDR3 is 17 residues. The DNA for the CDR3 is TGTGCCAGCAGCCGCGGTGGGCTAGCGGGGGGCACCGGGGAGCTGTTTTTT. The encoded protein is CASSRGGLAGGTGELFF.

In regard to this clone: The same CDR3 is also encoded by other DNA sequences in this sample. The chain is built from TRBV19 and TRBJ2-2; D perhaps matches TRBD1 (6 bases). The CDR3 runs 14 residues. Germline V gene sequence: CDR1 LNHDA, CDR2 SQIVND (reference sequence). Deletions cut 4 bases from V and 6 bases from J, with 12 bases between. Here the CDR3 DNA reads TGTGCCAGTAGTACGACAGGATCCGCCGGGGAGCTGTTTTTT. Translation: CASSTTGSAGELFF.

This rearrangement joins TRBV6-5 to TRBJ1-2; a weak D match, TRBD1 (6 bases). The CDR3 consists of 14 residues. Trimming removed 8 bases at V and 5 bases at J, with 18 bases between. Germline V gene lookup returns CDR1 MNHEY and CDR2 SVGAGI. The CDR3 nucleotides are TGTGCCAGCCGGACCGGGACATATCTTTATGGCTACACCTTC. It translates to CASRTGTYLYGYTF.

Details on this clone: The sample has other DNA sequences that encode this CDR3 too. CDR3 sequence (DNA): TGTGCCAGCAGTTTTCCAGGGGGCACGGAAGCTTTCTTT. Translating gives CASSFPGGTEAFF. This chain uses TRBV27 with TRBJ1-1; 8 positions agree with TRBD1. The CDR3 runs to 13 residues. Germline CDR1 and CDR2: MNHEY and SMNVEV (reference sequence). Unmatched junction bases numbered 5, after V lost 3 bases and J lost 8 bases.

The V call is TRBV30, the J call TRBJ1-1; D might be TRBD1 (5 bases). V was shortened by 4 bases and J by 4 bases, with 13 bases between the two germline ends. CDR1 and CDR2 (germline): GTSNPN, SVGIG (reference sequence). This CDR3 has 13 residues. The CDR3 DNA is TGTGCCTGGACGGGGGGGGTGGTCACTGAAGCTTTCTTT. Its protein product is CAWTGGVVTEAFF.

The chain carries TRBV7-9 and TRBJ2-5; TRBD2 matches at 14 bases. Germline V lookup: CDR1 SEHNR, CDR2 FQNEAQ (reference sequence). V lost 5 bases to trimming and J lost 4 bases; unmatched junction nucleotides: 9. The CDR3 extends over 17 amino acids. CDR3 protein: CASSPGTSGGTRETQYF. Here the CDR3 DNA reads TGTGCCAGCAGCCCAGGGACTAGCGGGGGAACTCGAGAGACCCAGTACTTC.

The V call is TRBV19, the J call TRBJ1-1; 9 bases map to TRBD1. Germline CDR1 reads LNHDA; CDR2 reads SQIVND (reference sequence). CDR3 length: 16 amino acids. The ends lost 6 bases at V and 4 bases at J; junction bases unmatched: 12. The CDR3 is CASRTTGGTGGTEAFF. The CDR3 DNA reads as TGTGCCAGTAGAACGACAGGGGGTACCGGGGGCACTGAAGCTTTCTTT. Drawing the rest from reference TRBV19 and TRBJ1-1, the complete variable domain is DGGITQSPKYLFRKEGQNVTLSCEQNLNHDAMYWYRQDPGQGLRLIYYSQIVNDFQKGDIAEGYSVSREKKESFPLTVTSAQKNPTAFYLCASRTTGGTGGTEAFFGQGTRLTVV.

The J gene is TRBJ2-5, the V gene TRBV5-1; D is uncertain. Germline V gene lookup returns CDR1 SGHRS and CDR2 YFSETQ. The germline V and J ends were trimmed by 4 bases and 6 bases, with 19 bases remaining between them. This CDR3 has 15 residues. This CDR3 reads CASSPSTGVNKTQYF. The CDR3 DNA is TGCGCCAGCAGCCCCTCGACTGGAGTTAATAAGACCCAGTACTTC.

This chain uses TRBV5-5 with TRBJ1-3; D gene unclear. Germline V CDR1 and CDR2: SGHKS, YYEKEE (reference sequence). The CDR3 spans 16 residues. V was clipped by 0 bases and J by 0 bases, with 10 bases between them. This chain's CDR3 is CASSLVGRNSGNTIYF. In DNA form, the CDR3 reads TGTGCCAGCAGCTTGGTGGGGAGAAACTCTGGAAACACCATATATTTT.